This passage covers 12 T cell receptor beta chains from one sample sequenced in a study of CD8+ T cells in alopecia areata. As the sequencing template, cDNA was produced by extracting RNA and reverse transcribing it. Sequenced by immunoSEQ multiplex PCR; TCRdb stores in-frame clones only, minus some. The sample lists about 200,000 clones, approximately 53% seen once, with around 5.1% in the top ten. Specimen: CD8+ T cells sorted from blood. The receptors were gathered from a human donor in good health.

This clone was seen only a few times. The V gene is TRBV2, the J gene TRBJ1-1; no firm D call. The CDR3 contains 12 residues. Germline V gene sequence: CDR1 SNHLY, CDR2 FYNNEI. The ends were cut back, 10 bases at V and 1 base at J, with 10 bases in the middle. In DNA, the CDR3 is TGTGCCACCAGGAGGGCGAACACTGAAGCTTTCTTT. Amino acid sequence: CATRRANTEAFF.

In its sample, this clone was seen a few times. The CDR3 region is CASSLAGVNEQFF. CDR3 in DNA: TGTGCCAGCAGCTTGGCGGGAGTGAATGAGCAGTTCTTC. V is TRBV5-8 and J is TRBJ2-1; weak D call: TRBD2 (6 bases). The CDR3 extends over 13 amino acids. V shed 0 bases and J shed 7 bases, with 8 bases lying between them. The germline V gene has CDR1 SGHTS and CDR2 YDEGEE.

The chain is built from TRBV27 and TRBJ2-1, with TRBD2 matching over 10 bases. Germline lookup yields CDR1 MNHEY and CDR2 SMNVEV (reference sequence). V was clipped by 9 bases and J by 0 bases; unmatched bases: 5. This CDR3 comprises 15 residues. The CDR3 sequence: CASIAGGPSYNEQFF. CDR3 in DNA: TGTGCCAGTATAGCGGGGGGACCCTCCTACAATGAGCAGTTCTTC.

This chain joins TRBV5-1 and TRBJ1-4; D unclear. CDR1 SGHRS and CDR2 YFSETQ come from the germline V gene. V lost 7 bases and J lost 7, with 14 bases in between. The CDR3 spans 13 residues. Here the CDR3 DNA reads TGCGCCAGCCAAGAGGAGTTTGGTGAAAAACTGTTTTTT. Translating it yields CASQEEFGEKLFF. Using reference TRBV5-1 and TRBJ1-4 for the parts outside the CDR3, the full variable domain is KAGVTQTPRYLIKTRGQQVTLSCSPISGHRSVSWYQQTPGQGLQFLFEYFSETQRNKGNFPGRFSGRQFSNSRSEMNVSTLELGDSALYLCASQEEFGEKLFFGSGTQLSVL.

This clone occurred a few times. The rearrangement links TRBV14 to TRBJ2-1, with D uncertain. The germline CDR1 and CDR2 sequences are SGHDN and FVKESK. The CDR3 extends over 14 amino acids. The germline V and J ends were trimmed by 3 bases and 10 bases, with 16 bases remaining between them. CDR3 protein: CASSHSFPVEEQFF. The CDR3 region has the DNA TGTGCCAGCAGCCATAGTTTTCCGGTCGAGGAGCAGTTCTTC.

CDR3 DNA: TGCGCCAGCAGTCCTGGGGGAGGACAGGATGGCTACACCTTC. This translates into CASSPGGGQDGYTF. This chain uses TRBV23-1 with TRBJ1-2; 7 positions match TRBD1. TRBV23-1 is annotated as an ORF whose role is uncertain. Losses at the gene ends were 4 bases for V and 6 bases for J; bases not matched to a gene: 8. This CDR3 region has 14 residues.

This clone showed up just a few times. This chain joins TRBV20-1 and TRBJ1-2, with D hard to call. Germline CDR1 reads DFQATT; CDR2 reads SNEGSKA (reference sequence). The CDR3 totals 11 residues. The CDR3 reads CRSHEADGYTF. The CDR3, as DNA: TGCAGGTCTCACGAGGCGGATGGCTACACCTTC.

This clone was found a few times. Other DNA sequences in this sample translate to the same CDR3. The chain couples TRBV14 to TRBJ1-1, with D possibly being TRBD1 (5 bases). Germline CDR1 and CDR2: SGHDN and FVKESK. The CDR3 length is 14 residues. V lost 4 bases to trimming and J lost 1 base, with 10 bases between them. CDR3 in DNA: TGTGCCAGCAGCCCCCAGGGTGCGAACACTGAAGCTTTCTTT. As protein: CASSPQGANTEAFF.

There are a few counts of this clone. The V and J genes are TRBV7-3 and TRBJ1-1; D unclear. This CDR3 has 13 amino acids. Germline CDR1 reads SGHTA; CDR2 reads FQGTGA. With 5 bases removed from V and 1 base from J, the gap between germline ends came to 8 bases. In nucleotides, the CDR3 is TGTGCCAGCAGCCACAGAAAGAACACTGAAGCTTTCTTT. It translates to CASSHRKNTEAFF.

The CDR3 is CASSWARETQYF. The DNA for the CDR3 is TGTGCCAGTAGTTGGGCAAGGGAGACCCAGTACTTC. The chain combines TRBV19 with TRBJ2-5, with D unresolved. V was pared by 5 bases and J by 5 bases, with 9 bases between. This CDR3 region has 12 residues. Germline-derived CDR1 and CDR2 are LNHDA and SQIVND (reference sequence).

The genes are TRBV15 and TRBJ2-6; unclear D gene. This CDR3 is 14 amino acids long. Germline CDR1 LNHNV, CDR2 YYDKDF (reference sequence). V gave up 4 bases and J gave up 4 bases, with 8 bases separating them. CDR3 amino acids: CATSTPLGANVLTF. CDR3 nucleotide sequence: TGTGCCACCAGCACCCCCCTCGGGGCCAACGTCCTGACTTTC.

The chain has TRBV29-1 and TRBJ2-7, with D possibly TRBD1 on 7 matching bases. From germline, CDR1 is SQVTM and CDR2 ANQGSEA. The length of the CDR3 is 14 residues. V was pared by 2 bases and J by 6 bases, with 17 bases between. CDR3 sequence (DNA): TGCAGCGTTGAACCGGGAGAGGGGGCGGGCGAGCAGTACTTC. Residues: CSVEPGEGAGEQYF.